Below are 9 T cell receptor beta chains sequenced from a single sample in a study of T cell repertoires in cytomegalovirus infection. In TCRdb, the reads were re-called with MiXCR into one record per CDR3 protein. The repertoire has about 360,000 distinct CDR3 sequences, roughly 34% of them found once; the top ten carry approximately 12%. What these receptors recognize is not known. Sequencing used cultured PBMCs, obtained from culture after CMV antigen stimulation. The receptors here all came from a human donor in good health (CMV status not recorded). Some clones in this sample may be carry-over from other donors' samples.

In this sample, this clonotype turned up a few times. The chain employs TRBV29-1 and TRBJ2-2; the D is unclear. Per the germline V gene, CDR1 is SQVTM and CDR2 is ANQGSEA. There are 11 residues in the CDR3. The germline V and J ends were trimmed by 3 bases and 4 bases, with 3 bases remaining between them. CDR3 in amino acids: CSVELTGELFF. Here the CDR3 DNA reads TGCAGCGTTGAGCTCACCGGGGAGCTGTTTTTT.

This clonotype was counted at least ten times. This chain joins TRBV7-8 and TRBJ2-7; D gene unclear. CDR1 and CDR2 from the germline V gene are SGHVS and FQNEAQ. Trimming shortened V by 2 bases and J by 3 bases, and 8 bases separated the two germline ends. The CDR3 is 13 residues long. The CDR3 coding sequence is TGTGCCAGCAGCTTAAAAAGGGACTACGAGCAGTACGTC. Protein: CASSLKRDYEQYV.

This clonotype was recorded a few times. This chain links TRBV12-3 or TRBV12-4 with TRBJ2-1; 7 bases agree with TRBD2. V lost 3 bases, J lost 7 bases, and 6 bases stayed unmatched. The CDR3 has 14 amino acids. CDR3 sequence reads: CASSLVAGANEQFF. DNA of the CDR3: TGTGCCAGCAGTTTGGTGGCGGGAGCTAATGAGCAGTTCTTC.

The sample holds a few counts of this clonotype. The chain recombines TRBV5-6 with TRBJ2-1; TRBD2 matches 15 bases. J was trimmed by 8 bases and V by 4 bases; bases with no gene match: 7. Germline assignment: CDR1 SGHDT and CDR2 YYEEEE. The CDR3 runs 16 residues. CDR3 sequence reads: CASSVGLAGGRDEQFF. As DNA, the CDR3 is TGTGCCAGCAGCGTTGGACTAGCGGGAGGGCGGGATGAGCAGTTCTTC. Full variable domain (outside the CDR3, taken from reference TRBV5-6 and TRBJ2-1): DAGVTQSPTHLIKTRGQQVTLRCSPKSGHDTVSWYQQALGQGPQFIFQYYEEEERQRGNFPDRFSGHQFPNYSSELNVNALLLGDSALYLCASSVGLAGGRDEQFFGPGTRLTVL.

This clonotype was observed a few times. The chain carries TRBV20-1 and TRBJ1-2, with D possibly TRBD1 on 5 matching bases. The CDR3 length is 16 residues. Trimming stripped 0 bases from V and 3 bases from J, with 17 bases between. Germline values: CDR1 DFQATT, CDR2 SNEGSKA (reference sequence). In DNA, the CDR3 is TGCAGTGCTAGAGACTACCTCCGGGGGAATTACTATGGCTACACCTTC. This gives the protein CSARDYLRGNYYGYTF.

This rearrangement joins TRBV4-3 to TRBJ2-4; D is ambiguous. CDR3 length: 15 amino acids. With 0 bases removed from V and 6 bases from J, the gap between germline ends came to 12 bases. CDR1 is LGHNA, CDR2 YSLEER, per germline. CDR3 DNA sequence: TGCGCCAGCAGCCAAGATCTGGCAGCTGCAAACATTCAGTACTTC. Translated: CASSQDLAAANIQYF.

The table lists this clonotype with many counts. The V call is TRBV4-1, the J call TRBJ1-4; D call uncertain. The CDR3 has 15 residues. Between the trimmed V and J ends, which lost 1 base and 5 bases, there was a span of 11 bases. The germline gives CDR1 MGHRA, CDR2 YSYEKL. The CDR3 bases are TGCGCCAGCAGCCAAGGTCAGAGAGGGAATGAAAAACTGTTTTTT. It specifies CASSQGQRGNEKLFF.

This clonotype appeared a few times. This chain joins TRBV30 and TRBJ1-2; D is uncertain. V lost 0 bases to trimming and J lost 8 bases, with 10 bases between them. Germline V gives CDR1 GTSNPN, CDR2 SVGIG (reference sequence). This CDR3 is 12 amino acids long. CDR3 amino acids: CAWSVQFAGYTF. CDR3 bases: TGTGCCTGGAGTGTACAGTTTGCGGGCTACACCTTC.

Many counts were recorded for this clonotype. The gene calls are TRBV7-2 and TRBJ2-5, with TRBD2 matching over 7 bases. CDR3 length: 13 amino acids. CDR1 is SGHTA, CDR2 FQGNSA, per germline. The J segment lost 5 bases and the V segment lost 2 bases, leaving 2 bases of the junction unmatched. In DNA form, the CDR3 reads TGTGCCAGCAGCTTACGCGGGAGTGAGACCCAGTACTTC. It encodes CASSLRGSETQYF.